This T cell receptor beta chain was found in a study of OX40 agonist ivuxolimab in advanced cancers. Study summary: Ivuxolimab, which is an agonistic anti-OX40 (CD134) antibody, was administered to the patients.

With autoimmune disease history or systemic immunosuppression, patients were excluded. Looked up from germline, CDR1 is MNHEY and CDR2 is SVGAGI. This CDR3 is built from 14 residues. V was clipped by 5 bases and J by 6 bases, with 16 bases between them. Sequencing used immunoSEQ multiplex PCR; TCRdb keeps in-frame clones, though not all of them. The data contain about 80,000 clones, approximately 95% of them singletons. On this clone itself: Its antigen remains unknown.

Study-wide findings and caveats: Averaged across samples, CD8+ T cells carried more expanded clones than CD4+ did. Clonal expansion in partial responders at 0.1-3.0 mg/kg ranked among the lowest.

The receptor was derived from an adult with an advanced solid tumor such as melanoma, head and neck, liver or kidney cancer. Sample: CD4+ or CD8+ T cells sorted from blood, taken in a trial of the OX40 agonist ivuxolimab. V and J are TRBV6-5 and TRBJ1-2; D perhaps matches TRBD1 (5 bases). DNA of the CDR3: TGTGCCAGCAGTGAATGGTGGTTAGGGGATGGCTACACCTTC. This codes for CASSEWWLGDGYTF.